This T cell receptor (beta chain) emerged from a study of human T cells and chemical hapten exposure. General observations from the study: Relative to control repertoires, expanded TCRs gave rise to significantly more large CDR3 similarity clusters. Following DPC sensitization, TCRs present above 1 in 1000 frequency showed no change.

CDR3 length: 13 residues. The V gene lost 2 bases and the J gene lost 4 bases, with 9 bases spanning the gap. Germline values: CDR1 SGDLS, CDR2 YYNGEE. A word on this clonotype: The antigen is undetermined. Given a much more abundant clone one base away, this may be a read error. It is likely a read error, because the conserved phenylalanine at the end of the CDR3 is missing.

MiXCR, run by TCRdb on the RACE reads, gives a single entry per CDR3 protein. The sample has around 69,000 distinct CDR3 sequences, 9.8% seen once. Time point noted: patch test 1, 2 weeks after DPC sensitization. Treatment denoted: therapeutic diphenylcyclopropenone sensitization with weekly scalp DPC. This specimen consisted of whole blood, obtained in connection with sensitization to the hapten diphenylcyclopropenone (DPC). The J gene is TRBJ2-5, the V gene TRBV9, with D uncertain. This receptor was identified in a woman aged 40 to 50 with alopecia areata. Some clones in this sample may be carry-over from other donors' samples. This chain's CDR3 is CASSVPPGETQYS. The CDR3, as DNA: TGTGCCAGCAGCGTCCCCCCCGGAGAGACCCAGTACTCC.